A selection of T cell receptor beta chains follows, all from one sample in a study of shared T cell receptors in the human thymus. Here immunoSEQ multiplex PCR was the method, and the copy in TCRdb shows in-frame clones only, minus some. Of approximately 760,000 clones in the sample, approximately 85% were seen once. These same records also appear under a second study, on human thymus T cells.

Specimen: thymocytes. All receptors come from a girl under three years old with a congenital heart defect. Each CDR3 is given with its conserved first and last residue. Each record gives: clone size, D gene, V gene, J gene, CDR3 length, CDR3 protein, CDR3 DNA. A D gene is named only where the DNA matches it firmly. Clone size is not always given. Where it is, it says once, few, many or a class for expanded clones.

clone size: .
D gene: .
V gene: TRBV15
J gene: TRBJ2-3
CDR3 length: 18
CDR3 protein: CATSSFLTPTGYTDTQYF
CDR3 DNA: TGTGCCACCAGCAGTTTCTTGACACCGACAGGATACACAGATACGCAGTATTTT

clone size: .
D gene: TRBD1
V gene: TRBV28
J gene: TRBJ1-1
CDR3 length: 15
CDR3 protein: CASSPGQGPPTEAFF
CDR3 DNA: TGTGCCAGCAGTCCGGGACAGGGACCCCCCACTGAAGCTTTCTTT

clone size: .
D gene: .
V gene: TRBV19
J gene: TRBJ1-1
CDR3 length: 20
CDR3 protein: CASSIGTTAGDLLHNTEAFF
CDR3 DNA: TGTGCCAGTAGTATAGGTACCACCGCTGGAGACCTCCTTCATAACACTGAAGCTTTCTTT

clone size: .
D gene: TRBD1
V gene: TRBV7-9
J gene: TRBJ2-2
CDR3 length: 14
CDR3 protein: CASSPQTGTGELFF
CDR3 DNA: TGTGCCAGCAGCCCTCAGACAGGGACCGGGGAGCTGTTTTTT

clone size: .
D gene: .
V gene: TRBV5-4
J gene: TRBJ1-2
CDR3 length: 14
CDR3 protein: CASSLVHGSYGYTF
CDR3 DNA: TGTGCCAGCAGCTTGGTGCATGGTAGCTATGGCTACACCTTC

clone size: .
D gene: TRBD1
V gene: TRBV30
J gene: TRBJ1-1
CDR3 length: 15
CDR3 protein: CAWRDRGYRNTEAFF
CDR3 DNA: TGTGCCTGGCGGGACAGGGGATATCGAAACACTGAAGCTTTCTTT

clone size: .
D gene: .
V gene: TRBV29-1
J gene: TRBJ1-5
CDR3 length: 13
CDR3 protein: CSVGTETNQPQHF
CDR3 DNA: TGCAGCGTTGGGACAGAAACCAATCAGCCCCAGCATTTT

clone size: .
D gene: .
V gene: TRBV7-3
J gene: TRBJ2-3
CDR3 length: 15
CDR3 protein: CASSPVAGQWGTQYF
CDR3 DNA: TGTGCCAGCAGCCCCGTGGCAGGGCAATGGGGTACGCAGTATTTT

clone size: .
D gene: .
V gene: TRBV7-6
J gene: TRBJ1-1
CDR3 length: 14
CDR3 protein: CASSPGGLNTEAFF
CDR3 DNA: TGTGCCAGCAGCCCCGGGGGACTGAACACTGAAGCTTTCTTT

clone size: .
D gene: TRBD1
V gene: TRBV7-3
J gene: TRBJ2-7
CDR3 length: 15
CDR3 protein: CASSLGTGDSYEQYF
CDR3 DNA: TGTGCCAGCAGCTTAGGTACAGGGGATTCCTACGAGCAGTACTTC

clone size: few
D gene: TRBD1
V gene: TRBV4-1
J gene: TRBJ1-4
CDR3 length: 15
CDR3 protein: CASSQVQGAGEKLFF
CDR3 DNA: TGCGCCAGCAGCCAAGTCCAGGGGGCGGGGGAAAAACTGTTTTTT

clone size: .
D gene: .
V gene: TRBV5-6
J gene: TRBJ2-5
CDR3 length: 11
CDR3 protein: CASSFTQTQYF
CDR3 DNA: TGTGCCAGCAGCTTTACTCAGACCCAGTACTTC

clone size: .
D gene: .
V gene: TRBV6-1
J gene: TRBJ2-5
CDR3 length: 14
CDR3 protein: CASSEWPSQETQYF
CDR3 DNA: TGTGCCAGCAGTGAATGGCCGTCTCAAGAGACCCAGTACTTC

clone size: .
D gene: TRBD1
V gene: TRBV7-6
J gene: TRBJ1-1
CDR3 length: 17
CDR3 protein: CASSFRGREESDTEAFF
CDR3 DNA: TGTGCCAGCAGCTTCAGGGGGCGTGAGGAGTCGGACACTGAAGCTTTCTTT

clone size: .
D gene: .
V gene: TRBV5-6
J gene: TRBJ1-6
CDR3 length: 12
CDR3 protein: CASSFHPSPLHF
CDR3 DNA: TGTGCCAGCAGCTTCCATCCTTCACCCCTCCACTTT

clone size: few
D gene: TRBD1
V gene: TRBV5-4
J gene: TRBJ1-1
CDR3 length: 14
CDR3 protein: CASSPGQGSTEAFF
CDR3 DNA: TGTGCCAGCAGCCCGGGACAGGGGAGCACTGAAGCTTTCTTT

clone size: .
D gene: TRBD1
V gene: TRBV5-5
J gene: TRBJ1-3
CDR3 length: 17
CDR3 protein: CASSHYDQGASGNTIYF
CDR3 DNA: TGTGCCAGCAGCCACTACGACCAGGGGGCATCAGGAAACACCATATATTTT

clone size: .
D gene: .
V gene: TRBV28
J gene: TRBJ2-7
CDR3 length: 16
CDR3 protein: CASNSMGTPSSYEQYF
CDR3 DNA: TGTGCCAGCAATTCGATGGGGACACCGAGCTCCTACGAGCAGTACTTC

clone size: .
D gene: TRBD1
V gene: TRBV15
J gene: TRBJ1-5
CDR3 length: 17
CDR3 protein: CATSRTGTGYSNQPQHF
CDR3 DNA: TGTGCCACCAGCAGAACCGGGACAGGATATAGCAATCAGCCCCAGCATTTT

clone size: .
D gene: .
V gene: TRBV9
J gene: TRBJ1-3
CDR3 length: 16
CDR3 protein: CASSPQGQSGGNTIYF
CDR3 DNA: TGTGCCAGCAGCCCCCAAGGACAGTCGGGTGGAAACACCATATATTTT

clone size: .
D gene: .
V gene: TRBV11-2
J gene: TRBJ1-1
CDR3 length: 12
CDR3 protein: CASSFDSTEAFF
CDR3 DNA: TGTGCCAGCAGTTTCGACAGCACTGAAGCTTTCTTT

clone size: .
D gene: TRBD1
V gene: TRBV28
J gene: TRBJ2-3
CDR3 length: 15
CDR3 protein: CASSPQDRVSDTQYF
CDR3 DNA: TGTGCCAGCAGCCCCCAGGACAGGGTATCTGATACGCAGTATTTT

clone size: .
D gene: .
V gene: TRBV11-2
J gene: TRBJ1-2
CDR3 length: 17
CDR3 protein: CASSLLSGVSANYGYTF
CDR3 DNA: TGTGCCAGCAGCTTATTGTCAGGGGTTTCAGCTAACTATGGCTACACCTTC

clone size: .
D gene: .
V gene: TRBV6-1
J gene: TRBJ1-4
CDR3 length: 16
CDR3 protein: CASSEGGGSTNEKLFF
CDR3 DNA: TGTGCCAGCAGTGAAGGGGGGGGCAGTACTAATGAAAAACTGTTTTTT

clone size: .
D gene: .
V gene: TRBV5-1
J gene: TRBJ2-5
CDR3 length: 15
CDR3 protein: CASSPEDYRQETQYF
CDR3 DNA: TGCGCCAGCAGCCCGGAGGACTACCGCCAAGAGACCCAGTACTTC

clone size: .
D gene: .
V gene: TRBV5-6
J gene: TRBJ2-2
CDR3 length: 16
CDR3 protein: CASSGGPDILTGELFF
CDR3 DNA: TGTGCCAGCAGCGGGGGCCCGGACATCCTCACCGGGGAGCTGTTTTTT

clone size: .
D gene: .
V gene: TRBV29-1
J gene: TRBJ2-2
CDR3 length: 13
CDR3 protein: CSVPRTVTGELFF
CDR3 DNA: TGCAGCGTCCCCCGGACAGTCACCGGGGAGCTGTTTTTT

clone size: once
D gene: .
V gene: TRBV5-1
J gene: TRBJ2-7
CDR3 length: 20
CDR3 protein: CASSLGELALRGLTLDEQYF
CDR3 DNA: TGCGCCAGCAGCTTGGGGGAACTAGCTTTAAGAGGCTTGACGCTCGACGAGCAGTACTTC

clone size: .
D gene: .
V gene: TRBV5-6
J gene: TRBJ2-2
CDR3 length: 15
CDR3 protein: CASSRGPGVTGELFF
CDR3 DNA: TGTGCCAGCAGCCGTGGACCCGGGGTCACCGGGGAGCTGTTTTTT

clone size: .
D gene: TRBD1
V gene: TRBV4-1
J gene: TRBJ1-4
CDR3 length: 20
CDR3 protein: CASSQALQDRVGSTNEKLFF
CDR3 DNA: TGCGCCAGCAGCCAAGCCCTACAAGACAGGGTAGGTTCAACTAATGAAAAACTGTTTTTT

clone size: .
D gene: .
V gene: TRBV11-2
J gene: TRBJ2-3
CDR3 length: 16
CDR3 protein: CASSLVGGALRVTQYF
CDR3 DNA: TGTGCCAGCAGCTTAGTGGGGGGGGCCCTCCGGGTCACGCAGTATTTT

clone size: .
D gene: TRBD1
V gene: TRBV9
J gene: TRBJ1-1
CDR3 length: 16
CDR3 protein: CASSPRGQGVNTEAFF
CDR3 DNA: TGTGCCAGCAGCCCCCGAGGGCAGGGGGTGAACACTGAAGCTTTCTTT

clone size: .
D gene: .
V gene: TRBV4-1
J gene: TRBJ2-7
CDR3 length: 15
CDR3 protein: CASSQAAGLPYEQYF
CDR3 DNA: TGCGCCAGCAGCCAAGCCGCAGGGTTACCCTACGAGCAGTACTTC

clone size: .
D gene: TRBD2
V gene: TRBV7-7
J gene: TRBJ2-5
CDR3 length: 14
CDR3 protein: CASSRRGGQETQYF
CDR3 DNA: TGTGCTAGCAGCAGACGGGGGGGCCAAGAGACCCAGTACTTC

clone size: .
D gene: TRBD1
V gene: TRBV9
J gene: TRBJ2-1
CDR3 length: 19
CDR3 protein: CASSVGTGGGSFTYNEQFF
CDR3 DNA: TGTGCCAGCAGCGTAGGGACAGGGGGCGGCAGTTTTACCTACAATGAGCAGTTCTTC

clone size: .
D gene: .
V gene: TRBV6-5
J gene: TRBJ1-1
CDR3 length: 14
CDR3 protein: CASTSGGTKAEAFF
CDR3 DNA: TGTGCCAGCACCTCGGGAGGGACGAAGGCTGAAGCTTTCTTT

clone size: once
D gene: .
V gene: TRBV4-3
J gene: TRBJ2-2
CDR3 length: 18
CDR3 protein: CASSQEVWRQVHTGELFF
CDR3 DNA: TGCGCCAGCAGCCAAGAAGTTTGGCGACAGGTACACACCGGGGAGCTGTTTTTT

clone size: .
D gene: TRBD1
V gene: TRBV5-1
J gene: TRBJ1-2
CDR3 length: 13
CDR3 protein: CASSPGQGSGYTF
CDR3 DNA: TGCGCCAGCAGCCCGGGACAGGGTAGCGGCTACACCTTC

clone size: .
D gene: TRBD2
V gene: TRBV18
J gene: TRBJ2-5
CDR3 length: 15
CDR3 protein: CASSPPNGGEETQYF
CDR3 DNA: TGTGCCAGCTCACCACCAAACGGGGGGGAAGAGACCCAGTACTTC

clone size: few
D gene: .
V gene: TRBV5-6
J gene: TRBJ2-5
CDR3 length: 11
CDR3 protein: CASSFGETQYF
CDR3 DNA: TGTGCCAGCAGCTTCGGGGAGACCCAGTACTTC

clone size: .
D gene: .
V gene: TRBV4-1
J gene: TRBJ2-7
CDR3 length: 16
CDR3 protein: CASSPLVEGRTYEQYF
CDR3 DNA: TGCGCCAGCAGCCCCCTCGTGGAGGGGAGGACCTACGAGCAGTACTTC

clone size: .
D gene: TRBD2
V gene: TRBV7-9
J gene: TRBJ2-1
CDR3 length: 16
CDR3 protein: CASSPPKRGNDNEQFF
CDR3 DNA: TGTGCCAGCAGCCCGCCGAAGCGGGGGAATGACAATGAGCAGTTCTTC

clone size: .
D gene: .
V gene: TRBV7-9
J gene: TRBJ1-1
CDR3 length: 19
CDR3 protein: CASSLCKEGMALWGTEAFF
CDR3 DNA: TGTGCCAGCAGCTTATGTAAGGAGGGGATGGCCCTATGGGGCACTGAAGCTTTCTTT

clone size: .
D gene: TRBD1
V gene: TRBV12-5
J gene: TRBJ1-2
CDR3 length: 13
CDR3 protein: CASGKQGGYGYTF
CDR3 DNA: TGTGCTAGTGGAAAACAGGGGGGCTATGGCTACACCTTC

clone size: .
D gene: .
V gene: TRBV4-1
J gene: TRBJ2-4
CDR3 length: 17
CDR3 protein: CASSQDPPLLAKNIQYF
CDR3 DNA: TGCGCCAGCAGCCAAGACCCCCCACTTCTAGCCAAAAACATTCAGTACTTC

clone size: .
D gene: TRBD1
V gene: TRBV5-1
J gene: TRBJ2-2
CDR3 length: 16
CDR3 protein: CASSLSGQDRTGELFF
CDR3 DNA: TGCGCCAGCAGCTTGTCTGGACAGGATCGCACCGGGGAGCTGTTTTTT

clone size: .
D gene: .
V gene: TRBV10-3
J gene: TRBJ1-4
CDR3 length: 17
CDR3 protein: CAISEYHGQKVNEKLFF
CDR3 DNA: TGTGCCATCAGTGAGTACCACGGACAGAAAGTTAATGAAAAACTGTTTTTT

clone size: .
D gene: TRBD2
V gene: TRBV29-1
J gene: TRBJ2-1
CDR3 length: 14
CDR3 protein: CSVVGGGPNDEQFF
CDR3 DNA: TGCAGCGTCGTCGGCGGGGGGCCAAATGATGAGCAGTTCTTC

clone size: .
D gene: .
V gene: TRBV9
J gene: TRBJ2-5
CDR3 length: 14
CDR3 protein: CASSVGDSRETQYF
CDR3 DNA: TGTGCCAGCAGCGTAGGTGACTCGAGGGAGACCCAGTACTTC

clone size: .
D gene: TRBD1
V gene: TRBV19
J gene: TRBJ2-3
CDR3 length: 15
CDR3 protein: CASSLRTGPTDTQYF
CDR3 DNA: TGTGCCAGTAGTCTTCGGACAGGGCCCACAGATACGCAGTATTTT

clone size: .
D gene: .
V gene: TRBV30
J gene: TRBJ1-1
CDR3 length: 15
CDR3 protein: CAWRGDLYDGTEVFF
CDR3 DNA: TGTGCCTGGAGGGGCGACCTTTACGACGGCACTGAAGTTTTCTTT

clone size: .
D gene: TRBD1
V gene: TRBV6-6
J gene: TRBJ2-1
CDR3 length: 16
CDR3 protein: CASSPTPGTGGNEQFF
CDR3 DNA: TGTGCCAGCAGTCCCACACCCGGGACAGGGGGCAATGAGCAGTTCTTC

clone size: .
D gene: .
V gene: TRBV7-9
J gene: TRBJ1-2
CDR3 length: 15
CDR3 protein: CASTREGQGKEGYTF
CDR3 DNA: TGTGCCAGCACTAGGGAGGGGCAGGGTAAGGAAGGCTACACCTTC

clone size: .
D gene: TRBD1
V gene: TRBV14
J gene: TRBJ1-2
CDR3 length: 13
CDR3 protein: CASSLRTGFGYTF
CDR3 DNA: TGTGCCAGCAGCCTACGGACAGGGTTTGGCTACACCTTC

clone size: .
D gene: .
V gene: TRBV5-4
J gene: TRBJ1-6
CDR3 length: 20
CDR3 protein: CASSLAPVTGLDSYNSPLHF
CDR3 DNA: TGTGCCAGCAGCTTGGCCCCCGTAACAGGGTTGGACTCCTATAATTCCCCCCTCCACTTT